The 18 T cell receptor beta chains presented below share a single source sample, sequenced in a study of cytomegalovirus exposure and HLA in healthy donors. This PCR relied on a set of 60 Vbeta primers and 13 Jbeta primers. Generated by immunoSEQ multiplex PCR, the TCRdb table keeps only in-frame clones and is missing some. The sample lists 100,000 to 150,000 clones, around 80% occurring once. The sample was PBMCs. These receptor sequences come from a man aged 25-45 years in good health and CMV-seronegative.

The CDR3 nucleotides read TGTGCCAGCAGTTATGCGACAGCCTATGGAAACACCATATATTTT. Encoded protein: CASSYATAYGNTIYF. This sequence joins TRBV6-6 and TRBJ1-3; maybe TRBD1 (5 bases). The CDR3 consists of 15 residues. Between the trimmed V and J ends, which lost 3 bases and 3 bases, there was a span of 12 bases. Germline assignment: CDR1 MNHNY and CDR2 SVGAGI (reference sequence).

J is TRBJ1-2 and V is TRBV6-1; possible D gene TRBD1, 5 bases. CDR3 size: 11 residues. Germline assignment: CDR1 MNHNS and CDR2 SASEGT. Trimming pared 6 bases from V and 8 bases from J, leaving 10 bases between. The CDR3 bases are TGTGCCAGCAGATCAGGGTTAGGCTACACCTTC. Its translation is CASRSGLGYTF.

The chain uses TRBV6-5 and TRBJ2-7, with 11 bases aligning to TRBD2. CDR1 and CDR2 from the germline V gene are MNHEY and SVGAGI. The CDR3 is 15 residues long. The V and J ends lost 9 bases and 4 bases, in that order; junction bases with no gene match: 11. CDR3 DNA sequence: TGTGCCAGTGAGGGGGGATCTAGCGGGAGGTACGAGCAGTACTTC. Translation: CASEGGSSGRYEQYF.

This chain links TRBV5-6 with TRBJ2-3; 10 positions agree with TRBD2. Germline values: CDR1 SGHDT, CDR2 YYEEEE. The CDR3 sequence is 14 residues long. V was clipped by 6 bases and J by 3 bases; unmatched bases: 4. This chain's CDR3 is CASKQRGGTDTQYF. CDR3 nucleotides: TGTGCCAGCAAACAGCGGGGGGGAACAGATACGCAGTATTTT. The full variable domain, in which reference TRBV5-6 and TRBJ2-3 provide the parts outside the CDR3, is DAGVTQSPTHLIKTRGQQVTLRCSPKSGHDTVSWYQQALGQGPQFIFQYYEEEERQRGNFPDRFSGHQFPNYSSELNVNALLLGDSALYLCASKQRGGTDTQYFGPGTRLTVL.

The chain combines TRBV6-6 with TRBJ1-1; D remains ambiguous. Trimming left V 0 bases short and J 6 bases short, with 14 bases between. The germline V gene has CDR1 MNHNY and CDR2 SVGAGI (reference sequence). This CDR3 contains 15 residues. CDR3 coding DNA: TGTGCCAGCAGTTACTCGCTCGGGATTTATCCTGAAGCTTTCTTT. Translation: CASSYSLGIYPEAFF.

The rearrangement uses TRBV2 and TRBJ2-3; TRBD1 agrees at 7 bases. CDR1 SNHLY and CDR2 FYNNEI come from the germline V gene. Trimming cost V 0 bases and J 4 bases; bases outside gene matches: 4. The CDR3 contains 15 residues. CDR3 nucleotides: TGTGCCAGCAGTGAAGCTTACAGGGGAGCAGATACGCAGTATTTT. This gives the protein CASSEAYRGADTQYF. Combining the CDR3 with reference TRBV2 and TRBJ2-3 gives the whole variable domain EPEVTQTPSHQVTQMGQEVILRCVPISNHLYFYWYRQILGQKVEFLVSFYNNEISEKSEIFDDQFSVERPDGSNFTLKIRSTKLEDSAMYFCASSEAYRGADTQYFGPGTRLTVL.

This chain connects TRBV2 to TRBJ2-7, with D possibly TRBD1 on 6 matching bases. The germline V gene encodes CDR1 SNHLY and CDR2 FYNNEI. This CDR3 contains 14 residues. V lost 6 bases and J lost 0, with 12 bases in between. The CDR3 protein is CASRTGRSSYEQYF. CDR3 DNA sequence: TGTGCCAGCAGAACAGGGCGGAGCTCCTACGAGCAGTACTTC.

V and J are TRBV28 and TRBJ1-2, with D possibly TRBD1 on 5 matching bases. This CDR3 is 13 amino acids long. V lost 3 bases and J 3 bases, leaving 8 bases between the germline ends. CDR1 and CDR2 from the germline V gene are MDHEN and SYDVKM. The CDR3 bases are TGTGCCAGCAGTTTGGTCAGGGACTATGGCTACACCTTC. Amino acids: CASSLVRDYGYTF.

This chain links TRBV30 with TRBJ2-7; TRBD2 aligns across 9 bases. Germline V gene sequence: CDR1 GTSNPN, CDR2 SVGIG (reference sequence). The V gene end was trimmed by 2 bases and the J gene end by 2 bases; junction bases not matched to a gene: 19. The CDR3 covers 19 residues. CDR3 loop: CAWSPFIGTSTTQTYEQYF. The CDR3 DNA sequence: TGTGCCTGGAGTCCCTTCATTGGGACTAGCACCACGCAAACCTACGAGCAGTACTTC.

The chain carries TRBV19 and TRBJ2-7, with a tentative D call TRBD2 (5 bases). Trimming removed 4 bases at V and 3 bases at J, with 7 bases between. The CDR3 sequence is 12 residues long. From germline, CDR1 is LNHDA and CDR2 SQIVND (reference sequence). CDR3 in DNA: TGTGCCAGTAGTAACGGGATCTACGAGCAGTACTTC. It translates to CASSNGIYEQYF.

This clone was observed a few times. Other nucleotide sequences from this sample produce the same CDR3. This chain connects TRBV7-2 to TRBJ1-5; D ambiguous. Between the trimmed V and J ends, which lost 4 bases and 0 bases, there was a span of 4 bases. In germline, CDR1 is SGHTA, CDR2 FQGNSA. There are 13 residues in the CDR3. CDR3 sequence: CASSSSSNQPQHF. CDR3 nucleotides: TGTGCCAGCAGCTCCAGTAGCAATCAGCCCCAGCATTTT.

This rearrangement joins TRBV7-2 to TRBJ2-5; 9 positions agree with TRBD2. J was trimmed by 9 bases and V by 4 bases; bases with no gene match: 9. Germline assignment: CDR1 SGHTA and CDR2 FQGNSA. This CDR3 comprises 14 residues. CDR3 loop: CASSSGLAGRAQYF. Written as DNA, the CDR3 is TGTGCCAGCAGCTCGGGACTAGCTGGTAGGGCCCAGTACTTC.

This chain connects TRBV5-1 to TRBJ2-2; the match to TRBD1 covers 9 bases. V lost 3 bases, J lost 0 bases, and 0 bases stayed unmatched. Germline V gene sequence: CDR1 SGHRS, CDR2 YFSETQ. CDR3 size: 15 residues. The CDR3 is CASSWDRANTGELFF. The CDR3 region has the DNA TGCGCCAGCAGCTGGGACAGGGCGAACACCGGGGAGCTGTTTTTT.

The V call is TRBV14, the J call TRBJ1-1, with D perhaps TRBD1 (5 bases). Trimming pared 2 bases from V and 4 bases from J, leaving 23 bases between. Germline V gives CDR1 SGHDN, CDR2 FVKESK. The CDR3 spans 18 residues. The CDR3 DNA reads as TGTGCCAGCAGCCAACTTTCTCCTAAGCATAGGGGTTTCACTGAAGCTTTCTTT. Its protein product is CASSQLSPKHRGFTEAFF.

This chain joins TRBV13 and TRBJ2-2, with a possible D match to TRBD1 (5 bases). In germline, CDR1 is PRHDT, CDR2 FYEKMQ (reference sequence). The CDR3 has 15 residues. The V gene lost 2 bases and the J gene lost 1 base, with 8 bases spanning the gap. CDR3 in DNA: TGTGCCAGCAGCTTAAGGACAAGGAACACCGGGGAGCTGTTTTTT. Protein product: CASSLRTRNTGELFF.

The CDR3 sequence is CASSQDSGQGIGWANVLTF. The CDR3 DNA reads TGCGCCAGCAGCCAAGATTCGGGACAGGGGATTGGCTGGGCCAACGTCCTGACTTTC. The chain joins TRBV4-1 to TRBJ2-6; TRBD1 matches 10 bases. From germline, CDR1 is MGHRA and CDR2 YSYEKL. The V and J ends lost 0 bases and 5 bases, in that order; junction bases with no gene match: 10. The CDR3 runs 19 residues.

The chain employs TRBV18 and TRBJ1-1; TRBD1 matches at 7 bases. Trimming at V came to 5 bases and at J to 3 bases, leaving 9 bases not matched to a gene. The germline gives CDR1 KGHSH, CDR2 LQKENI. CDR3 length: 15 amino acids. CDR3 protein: CASSNTSGGYTEAFF. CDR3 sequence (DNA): TGTGCCAGCTCAAACACCTCAGGGGGGTACACTGAAGCTTTCTTT. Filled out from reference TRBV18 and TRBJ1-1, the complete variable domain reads NAGVMQNPRHLVRRRGQEARLRCSPMKGHSHVYWYRQLPEEGLKFMVYLQKENIIDESGMPKERFSAEFPKEGPSILRIQQVVRGDSAAYFCASSNTSGGYTEAFFGQGTRLTVV.

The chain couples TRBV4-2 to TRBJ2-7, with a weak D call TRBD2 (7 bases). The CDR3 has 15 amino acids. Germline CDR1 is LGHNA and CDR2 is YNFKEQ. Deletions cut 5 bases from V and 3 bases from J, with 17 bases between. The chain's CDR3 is CASSSFGGGLYEQYF. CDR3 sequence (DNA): TGTGCCAGCAGCTCCTTCGGCGGGGGCCTCTACGAGCAGTACTTC.